Each of the 18 T cell receptor beta chains below was sequenced from the same sample in a study of shared clonotypes between healthy human individuals. Clones were sequenced by immunoSEQ multiplex PCR, and TCRdb holds only the in-frame ones, with some missing. This sample has 2.3 million or so clones; more than 80% occur once, and the top ten carry 0.3% to 0.4%. Sequenced sample: naive CD4+ T cells from PBMCs. Documented subset: CD45RA+ positively selected. Receptors were obtained from a man aged 18-30 years in good health. Some clones in this sample may be carry-over from other donors' samples.

The chain is built from TRBV12-5 and TRBJ2-2; 7 nucleotides line up with TRBD1. Germline CDR1 reads LGHNT; CDR2 reads FRNRAP. CDR3 length: 13 residues. V shed 6 bases and J 6 bases; nucleotides not matched to a gene: 4. The CDR3 reads CASGATGPGELFF. CDR3 nucleotide sequence: TGTGCTAGTGGGGCGACAGGGCCCGGGGAGCTGTTTTTT.

The gene calls are TRBV28 and TRBJ1-1; D uncertain. Germline V gene sequence: CDR1 MDHEN, CDR2 SYDVKM. There are 15 residues in the CDR3. Trimming removed 2 bases from V and 5 bases from J, with 15 bases in between. In DNA form, the CDR3 reads TGTGCCAGCAGTTTAGTGCCCACCAAAAGGACTGAAGCTTTCTTT. Its translation is CASSLVPTKRTEAFF.

J is TRBJ2-1 and V is TRBV19; TRBD2 might be the D (5 bases). The germline V gene encodes CDR1 LNHDA and CDR2 SQIVND (reference sequence). Between the trimmed V and J ends, which lost 5 bases and 9 bases, there was a span of 20 bases. This CDR3 contains 15 residues. Here the CDR3 DNA reads TGTGCCAGTAGTTCGACCCAGGAGGTTTTGGGTGAGCAGTTCTTC. This gives the protein CASSSTQEVLGEQFF.

V usage is TRBV7-2 and J usage is TRBJ1-3; D remains ambiguous. Per the germline V gene, CDR1 is SGHTA and CDR2 is FQGNSA. Trimming took 3 bases from V and 0 from J, leaving 15 bases between them. The CDR3 totals 17 residues. The CDR3 here is CASSFIPVGSSGNTIYF. CDR3 nucleotide sequence: TGTGCCAGCAGCTTTATCCCCGTCGGGAGCTCTGGAAACACCATATATTTT.

This chain links TRBV7-2 with TRBJ2-1; D unresolved. Per the germline V gene, CDR1 is SGHTA and CDR2 is FQGNSA. The CDR3 has 13 amino acids. V was clipped by 2 bases and J by 9 bases, with 11 bases between them. The CDR3 region has the DNA TGTGCCAGCAGCTTAAACCCCCTTCCTGAGCAGTTCTTC. It is translated as CASSLNPLPEQFF. The complete variable domain, with remaining parts taken from reference TRBV7-2 and TRBJ2-1, reads GAGVSQSPSNKVTEKGKDVELRCDPISGHTALYWYRQSLGQGLEFLIYFQGNSAPDKSGLPSDRFSAERTGGSVSTLTIQRTQQEDSAVYLCASSLNPLPEQFFGPGTRLTVL.

This clone has only one observation. This chain uses TRBV29-1 with TRBJ1-1, with TRBD1 matching over 9 bases. J lost 3 bases, V lost 7 bases, and 3 bases had no gene match. The CDR3 sequence is 12 residues long. CDR1 and CDR2 (germline): SQVTM, ANQGSEA. The CDR3 DNA follows: TGCAGCGCAGACAGGGGGGACACTGAAGCTTTCTTT. Translation: CSADRGDTEAFF.

The chain carries TRBV7-9 and TRBJ2-6, with D possibly matching TRBD1 (6 bases). From germline, CDR1 is SEHNR and CDR2 FQNEAQ (reference sequence). The CDR3 length is 17 residues. Deletions cut 1 base from V and 0 bases from J, with 10 bases between. CDR3 region: CASSLVGRGSGANVLTF. CDR3 nucleotides: TGTGCCAGCAGCTTAGTCGGCAGGGGCTCTGGGGCCAACGTCCTGACTTTC.

A single count supports this clone. The chain uses TRBV30 and TRBJ2-3; 10 nucleotides line up with TRBD2. V gave up 2 bases and J gave up 2 bases; unmatched junction bases: 10. The CDR3 extends over 17 amino acids. Germline-derived CDR1 and CDR2 are GTSNPN and SVGIG (reference sequence). CDR3 coding DNA: TGTGCCTGGAGTAGATTACGGACTAGCGGTAACACAGATACGCAGTATTTT. This sequence encodes CAWSRLRTSGNTDTQYF.

The chain combines TRBV5-6 with TRBJ1-1, with 9 bases aligning to TRBD1. The germline gives CDR1 SGHDT, CDR2 YYEEEE. V lost 3 bases and J lost 5; bases outside the gene matches: 5. The CDR3 loop spans 14 amino acids. This chain's CDR3 is CASSSDRGLTEAFF. CDR3 nucleotide sequence: TGTGCCAGCAGCTCGGACAGGGGTCTGACTGAAGCTTTCTTT. Supplemented by reference TRBV5-6 and TRBJ1-1, the full variable domain reads DAGVTQSPTHLIKTRGQQVTLRCSPKSGHDTVSWYQQALGQGPQFIFQYYEEEERQRGNFPDRFSGHQFPNYSSELNVNALLLGDSALYLCASSSDRGLTEAFFGQGTRLTVV.

This clone occurred once. V and J are TRBV28 and TRBJ2-7; D is perhaps TRBD1 or TRBD2 (5 bases each). The CDR3 has 12 residues. Trimming pared 10 bases from V and 5 bases from J, leaving 15 bases between. Germline V gene sequence: CDR1 MDHEN, CDR2 SYDVKM. The CDR3 DNA follows: TGTGCCATCCGGGGCGCTGACCACGAGCAGTACTTC. Translated, it gives CAIRGADHEQYF.

The V and J genes are TRBV9 and TRBJ2-7; 8 bases map to TRBD1. In germline, CDR1 is SGDLS, CDR2 YYNGEE. V trimming: 3 bases; J trimming: 5 bases; junction bases outside the gene matches: 10. The CDR3 spans 15 residues. CDR3 in DNA: TGTGCCAGCAGCGCCTACTCGGGACAGGTCAACGAGCAGTACTTC. It translates to CASSAYSGQVNEQYF. Together with reference TRBV9 and TRBJ2-7, the CDR3 gives the full variable domain: DSGVTQTPKHLITATGQRVTLRCSPRSGDLSVYWYQQSLDQGLQFLIQYYNGEERAKGNILERFSAQQFPDLHSELNLSSLELGDSALYFCASSAYSGQVNEQYFGPGTRLTVT.

This clone was seen once. The gene calls are TRBV2 and TRBJ2-7; possibly TRBD1 for D (5 bases). Germline assignment: CDR1 SNHLY and CDR2 FYNNEI. V lost 10 bases, J lost 4 bases, and 14 bases lay in between. CDR3 length equals 12 residues. CDR3 sequence: CAMDTLGYEQYF. The CDR3 coding sequence is TGTGCCATGGACACCCTCGGGTACGAGCAGTACTTC.

The chain recombines TRBV10-3 with TRBJ2-3; TRBD1 might be the D (6 bases). From germline, CDR1 is ENHRY and CDR2 SYGVKD. V dropped 8 bases and J dropped 2 bases, with 17 bases sitting between them. The CDR3 has 15 residues. Here the CDR3 DNA reads TGTGCCATCTCCCCCAGGGGCGTCAACACAGATACGCAGTATTTT. Protein: CAISPRGVNTDTQYF.

In nucleotides, the CDR3 is TGTGCCAGCAGCTTATCTAGGACTAGCGGCTACGAGCAGTACTTC. As protein: CASSLSRTSGYEQYF. The rearrangement uses TRBV7-3 and TRBJ2-7; TRBD2 aligns across 10 bases. In germline, CDR1 is SGHTA, CDR2 FQGTGA. The junction had 4 bases not matched to a gene; V was cut back by 2 bases and J by 3 bases. The CDR3 totals 15 residues. Looking up the rest from reference TRBV7-3 and TRBJ2-7 gives the full variable domain: GAGVSQTPSNKVTEKGKYVELRCDPISGHTALYWYRQSLGQGPEFLIYFQGTGAADDSGLPNDRFFAVRPEGSVSTLKIQRTERGDSAVYLCASSLSRTSGYEQYFGPGTRLTVT.

This chain joins TRBV7-2 and TRBJ1-5; D gene uncertain. The germline V gene has CDR1 SGHTA and CDR2 FQGNSA. V was cut by 5 bases and J by 3 bases, with 11 bases left in between. This CDR3 spans 14 amino acids. CDR3 protein: CASSEDGLNQPQHF. Here the CDR3 DNA reads TGTGCCAGCAGCGAGGACGGGCTCAATCAGCCCCAGCATTTT.

Concerning this clone itself: The sample contains more than one DNA sequence encoding this CDR3. The J gene is TRBJ2-5, the V gene TRBV11-2; D is unclear. The CDR3 spans 12 residues. From germline, CDR1 is SGHAT and CDR2 FQNNGV. The germline V and J ends were trimmed by 1 base and 5 bases, with 5 bases remaining between them. The CDR3 DNA is TGTGCCAGCAGCTTAGTTCGGGAGACCCAGTACTTC. Translating it yields CASSLVRETQYF.

V usage is TRBV9 and J usage is TRBJ1-2, with D maybe TRBD1 (6 bases). Germline lookup yields CDR1 SGDLS and CDR2 YYNGEE. The CDR3 consists of 14 residues. Trimming took 4 bases from V and 2 from J, leaving 12 bases between them. The CDR3 protein is CASSSRGGNYGYTF. The CDR3 DNA reads as TGTGCCAGCAGCTCCCGAGGGGGAAACTATGGCTACACCTTC.

This clone appeared once. The V call is TRBV6-6, the J call TRBJ2-7, with D perhaps matching TRBD1 (5 bases). CDR3 size: 14 residues. The V and J ends lost 2 bases and 2 bases respectively, with 10 bases between them. Germline V gene lookup returns CDR1 MNHNY and CDR2 SVGAGI (reference sequence). CDR3 region: CASSYIQGPYEQYF. DNA for the CDR3: TGTGCCAGCAGTTACATTCAGGGCCCCTACGAGCAGTACTTC.